What follows are 18 T cell receptor beta chains derived from one specimen sequenced in a study of T cells in Graves' hyperthyroidism and ophthalmopathy. There were TCR beta CDR3 regions amplified from RNA transcripts. The study used the HTBI primer set for a first-round RT-PCR of the TCR CDR3. TCRdb processed the multiplex PCR reads anew with MiXCR; each CDR3 protein has one entry. The sample records a few hundred thousand distinct CDR3 sequences, about 43% being singletons. Sequencing was performed on peripheral blood or thyroid tissue (not recorded which). These receptor sequences come from a woman between 18 and 29 years old with Graves' hyperthyroidism.

CDR3 DNA sequence: TGTGCCAGCAGCTTATTCGACAGGAACACTGAAGCTTTCTTT. It is translated as CASSLFDRNTEAFF. The V call is TRBV19, the J call TRBJ1-1; D is possibly TRBD1 (5 bases). Germline CDR1 reads LNHDA; CDR2 reads SQIVND (reference sequence). The CDR3 has 14 residues. The ends were cut back, 9 bases at V and 1 base at J, with 15 bases in the middle.

About this clonotype: This clone may be a read error of a much larger clone one base away. The chain carries TRBV4-1 and TRBJ2-7; D might be TRBD1 (6 bases). The CDR3 is 15 residues long. Per germline, CDR1 MGHRA and CDR2 YSYEKL. Deletions cut 1 base from V and 4 bases from J, with 14 bases between. CDR3 nucleotides: TGCGCCAGCAGCCAAGGTAGGGGGAGTTATTACGAGCAGTACTTC. The encoded protein is CASSQGRGSYYEQYF.

The V and J genes are TRBV29-1 and TRBJ1-1; 8 nucleotides agree with TRBD1. The germline V gene encodes CDR1 SQVTM and CDR2 ANQGSEA. The J segment lost 1 base and the V segment lost 5 bases, leaving 3 bases of the junction unmatched. This CDR3 has 13 amino acids. The CDR3 coding sequence is TGCAGCGTTTACGGGACAGGGAACACTGAAGCTTTCTTT. Amino acid sequence: CSVYGTGNTEAFF.

In its sample, this clonotype was seen many times. This chain connects TRBV5-1 to TRBJ1-1; no clear D gene. Looked up from germline, CDR1 is SGHRS and CDR2 is YFSETQ. Trimming took off 0 bases at V and 0 bases at J, with 27 bases between the two ends. The CDR3 is 21 residues long. CDR3 sequence (DNA): TGCGCCAGCAGCTTGGTCGGCTGGGGTGATGGTTACGTGGGCATGAACACTGAAGCTTTCTTT. Translation: CASSLVGWGDGYVGMNTEAFF.

This sequence joins TRBV29-1 and TRBJ2-5, with TRBD1 as a possible D gene (5 bases). CDR1 and CDR2 from the germline V gene are SQVTM and ANQGSEA. Trimming left V 4 bases short and J 5 bases short, with 23 bases between. The CDR3 contains 16 residues. As DNA, the CDR3 is TGCAGCGTTGGAGGTCGACAGCTAGGTCTCCGGGAGACCCAGTACTTC. It encodes CSVGGRQLGLRETQYF.

Many counts were recorded for this clonotype. The chain recombines TRBV20-1 with TRBJ2-7, with D possibly being TRBD1 (7 bases). V was trimmed by 5 bases and J by 7 bases, leaving 27 bases between them. Germline CDR1 DFQATT, CDR2 SNEGSKA (reference sequence). The CDR3 is 16 residues long. CDR3 in DNA: TGCAGTGCTGCGGGGCAGGGGGACACCCTTAGTTGGGAGCAGTACTTC. This sequence encodes CSAAGQGDTLSWEQYF.

The chain combines TRBV7-2 with TRBJ1-2; 8 bases align to TRBD1. Germline V gives CDR1 SGHTA, CDR2 FQGNSA. The CDR3 length is 13 residues. With 7 bases clipped from V and 5 bases from J, the junction kept 6 bases outside the gene matches. The CDR3 protein is CASTPGQDYGYTF. CDR3 DNA: TGTGCCAGCACACCGGGACAGGATTATGGCTACACCTTC.

This chain connects TRBV29-1 to TRBJ2-7, with 10 positions matching TRBD2. Trimming at V came to 6 bases and at J to 0 bases, leaving 8 bases not matched to a gene. The CDR3 contains 15 residues. Germline loops: CDR1 SQVTM, CDR2 ANQGSEA. CDR3 region: CSVDTSGRVSYEQYF. The CDR3 DNA reads TGCAGCGTAGATACCAGCGGGAGGGTCTCCTACGAGCAGTACTTC.

The chain carries TRBV10-3 and TRBJ2-7; D may match TRBD1 or TRBD2 (5 bases each). Germline lookup yields CDR1 ENHRY and CDR2 SYGVKD. The CDR3 sequence is 16 residues long. Between the trimmed V and J ends, which lost 0 bases and 4 bases, there was a span of 16 bases. CDR3 nucleotide sequence: TGTGCCATCAGTGAGTCGGAGGCAGGGAGAGGATACGAGCAGTACTTC. Translating gives CAISESEAGRGYEQYF.

The chain recombines TRBV24-1 with TRBJ2-2; 8 positions match TRBD1. CDR3 length equals 13 residues. V gave up 5 bases and J gave up 9 bases; unmatched junction bases: 4. The V gene's germline CDR1 is KGHDR and CDR2 SFDVKD. The CDR3 coding sequence is TGTGCCACCAGTGGTCAGGGGGCGCGGGAGCTGTTTTTT. This encodes CATSGQGARELFF.

This clonotype was recorded a few times. V and J are TRBV29-1 and TRBJ2-5; 9 bases map to TRBD1. CDR1 SQVTM and CDR2 ANQGSEA come from the germline V gene. V shed 7 bases, J shed 3 bases, and the junction held 12 bases outside the gene matches. The CDR3 is 15 residues long. CDR3: CSARQGGQPKETQYF. The CDR3 DNA is TGCAGCGCTAGACAGGGGGGGCAGCCCAAAGAGACCCAGTACTTC.

A single count supports this clonotype. The rearrangement joins TRBV11-2 to TRBJ1-1; 7 bases map to TRBD1. Trimming removed 5 bases from V and 1 base from J; junction bases left unmatched: 10. Germline V gives CDR1 SGHAT, CDR2 FQNNGV. The CDR3 has 16 amino acids. CDR3 DNA sequence: TGTGCCAGCAGCACCCTCAAGGGGGCCTCGAACACTGAAGCTTTCTTT. Translation: CASSTLKGASNTEAFF.

The table lists this clonotype with a few counts. The J gene is TRBJ2-1, the V gene TRBV20-1, with TRBD2 matching over 9 bases. The V and J ends lost 7 bases and 0 bases, in that order; junction bases with no gene match: 4. The germline V gene has CDR1 DFQATT and CDR2 SNEGSKA (reference sequence). The CDR3 covers 14 residues. DNA of the CDR3: TGCAGTGTTAGGCGGGAGGGCTCCTACAATGAGCAGTTCTTC. As protein: CSVRREGSYNEQFF.

This clonotype was seen repeatedly, ten times or more. The V call is TRBV20-1, the J call TRBJ1-1; unclear D gene. Germline assignment: CDR1 DFQATT and CDR2 SNEGSKA (reference sequence). The CDR3 is 12 residues long. Trimming left V 0 bases short and J 8 bases short, with 10 bases between. CDR3 sequence reads: CSARDREYEAFF. In nucleotides, the CDR3 is TGCAGTGCTAGAGATAGAGAGTACGAAGCTTTCTTT.

This clonotype was seen at least ten times. The rearrangement links TRBV12-3 or TRBV12-4 to TRBJ2-5; D is tentatively TRBD1 or TRBD2 (5 bases each). With 5 bases removed from V and 5 bases from J, the gap between germline ends came to 12 bases. The CDR3 length is 13 residues. In DNA, the CDR3 is TGTGCCAGCAGTCCCCGAGGGGAGGAGACCCAGTACTTC. Protein product: CASSPRGEETQYF.

This clonotype was found many times. V is TRBV9 and J is TRBJ2-7, with TRBD2 identical over 8 bases. Looked up from germline, CDR1 is SGDLS and CDR2 is YYNGEE. Trimming cost V 4 bases and J 4 bases; bases outside gene matches: 10. The CDR3 extends over 15 amino acids. The CDR3 loop reads CASSPSRGTSYEQYF. The CDR3 bases are TGTGCCAGCAGCCCAAGTCGAGGGACTAGTTACGAGCAGTACTTC.

The V gene is TRBV7-8, the J gene TRBJ1-2; possible D gene TRBD1, 6 bases. Trimming left V 5 bases short and J 2 bases short, with 24 bases between. Germline-derived CDR1 and CDR2 are SGHVS and FQNEAQ. This CDR3 has 18 amino acids. This CDR3 is CASSNSLRGSVSNYGYTF. For the CDR3, the DNA is TGTGCCAGCAGCAATAGCCTCAGGGGTTCTGTCTCAAACTATGGCTACACCTTC.

V and J are TRBV9 and TRBJ2-2, with no clear D. The CDR3 extends over 14 amino acids. Per germline, CDR1 SGDLS and CDR2 YYNGEE. Trimming left V 0 bases short and J 6 bases short, with 9 bases between. In nucleotides, the CDR3 is TGTGCCAGCAGCGTAGCTTCCCGGTCCGGGGAGCTGTTTTTT. Amino acids: CASSVASRSGELFF. Using reference TRBV9 and TRBJ2-2 for the parts outside the CDR3, the full variable domain is DSGVTQTPKHLITATGQRVTLRCSPRSGDLSVYWYQQSLDQGLQFLIQYYNGEERAKGNILERFSAQQFPDLHSELNLSSLELGDSALYFCASSVASRSGELFFGEGSRLTVL.